The rows below give T cell receptor beta chains drawn from one sample of a study of cytomegalovirus exposure and HLA in healthy donors. Clones were read by immunoSEQ multiplex PCR, and TCRdb kept only the in-frame ones, dropping some. The profile shows approximately 160,000 clones, more than 65% of them singletons. Source material: PBMCs. These receptors originate from a man aged 18 to 35 in good health and CMV-seropositive. CDR3s include the opening cysteine and the closing phenylalanine or tryptophan. D genes are given only for firm matches. Clone size is given for some rows only: seen once, a few or many times, or a class if the clone is expanded.

size	D	V	J	CDR3	DNA
few	TRBD1	TRBV19	TRBJ2-2	CASSTGTANTGELFF	TGTGCCAGTAGCACGGGGACAGCGAACACCGGGGAGCTGTTTTTT
.	TRBD2	TRBV4-2	TRBJ2-3	CASSQDASGFTDTQYF	TGTGCCAGCAGCCAAGATGCTAGCGGATTCACAGATACGCAGTATTTT
.	.	TRBV30	TRBJ2-5	CASTAVQETQYF	TGTGCCTCCACAGCAGTCCAAGAGACCCAGTACTTC
.	.	TRBV27	TRBJ1-2	CASSLSFTGQEYGYTF	TGTGCCAGCAGTTTATCGTTCACAGGCCAGGAGTATGGCTACACCTTC
once	.	TRBV30	TRBJ1-1	CAWSTFGKMNTEAFF	TGTGCCTGGAGTACGTTTGGCAAGATGAACACTGAAGCTTTCTTT
.	.	TRBV28	TRBJ1-6	CASTPPGLYNSPLHF	TGTGCCAGCACCCCTCCCGGACTGTATAATTCACCCCTCCACTTT
.	TRBD2	TRBV9	TRBJ2-2	CASSPGLAGGRGTGELFF	TGTGCCAGCAGCCCGGGGCTAGCGGGGGGGCGGGGCACCGGGGAGCTGTTTTTT
.	.	TRBV5-4	TRBJ2-5	CASSSTGNAETQYF	TGTGCCAGCAGCTCCACAGGGAATGCGGAGACCCAGTACTTC
.	TRBD1	TRBV28	TRBJ1-4	CASSSGTAYNEKLFF	TGTGCCAGCAGTTCCGGGACAGCCTATAATGAAAAACTGTTTTTT
.	.	TRBV12-5	TRBJ1-5	CASGSSNQPQHF	TGTGCTAGTGGTTCCTCCAATCAGCCCCAGCATTTT
.	TRBD2	TRBV6-1	TRBJ2-3	CAGRLAGAGDTQYF	TGTGCCGGACGACTAGCGGGGGCCGGAGATACGCAGTATTTT
.	.	TRBV19	TRBJ1-1	CASSLRGRGGDTEAFF	TGTGCCAGTAGTCTCCGAGGAAGGGGCGGCGACACTGAAGCTTTCTTT
once	.	TRBV30	TRBJ1-5	CAWSGRGSLGNQPQHF	TGTGCCTGGAGTGGAAGGGGAAGTTTGGGCAATCAGCCCCAGCATTTT
.	.	TRBV6-4	TRBJ1-1	CASSVSDRNTEAFF	TGTGCCAGCAGTGTCTCAGACAGGAACACTGAAGCTTTCTTT
.	.	TRBV10-3	TRBJ1-5	CAISEGGNNQPQHF	TGTGCCATCAGTGAAGGAGGTAACAATCAGCCCCAGCATTTT
.	.	TRBV21-1	TRBJ2-1	CASSKMRGLAGVPSSYNEQFF	TGTGCCAGCAGCAAAATGCGGGGACTAGCGGGGGTCCCTAGCTCCTACAATGAGCAGTTCTTC
.	.	TRBV6-4	TRBJ1-6	CAGSLRGGMNSPLHF	TGTGCCGGCAGCCTCCGGGGGGGGATGAATTCACCCCTCCACTTT
.	.	TRBV7-9	TRBJ1-6	CASSLEPPLHF	TGTGCCAGCAGCCTAGAGCCTCCCCTCCACTTT
few	TRBD1	TRBV6-1	TRBJ2-2	CASGDRRNTGELFF	TGTGCCAGCGGGGACAGGCGAAACACCGGGGAGCTGTTTTTT
once	.	TRBV2	TRBJ1-3	CASSEGGRGNTIYF	TGTGCCAGCAGTGAGGGGGGTAGAGGAAACACCATATATTTT
few	.	TRBV6-1	TRBJ1-5	CASSLDRDQPQHF	TGTGCCAGCAGTCTTGACAGAGATCAGCCCCAGCATTTT
once	.	TRBV2	TRBJ2-5	CASSLAFLRETQYF	TGTGCCAGCAGTCTAGCGTTTTTGAGGGAGACCCAGTACTTC
.	TRBD1	TRBV4-1	TRBJ1-3	CASSHRDSSGNTIYF	TGCGCCAGCAGCCACCGGGACAGCTCTGGAAACACCATATATTTT
.	.	TRBV4-2	TRBJ2-6	CASSPDGDSGANVLTF	TGTGCCAGCAGCCCCGACGGGGACTCTGGGGCCAACGTCCTGACTTTC
.	TRBD1	TRBV19	TRBJ2-1	CASSNALGQTGEQFF	TGTGCCAGTAGTAACGCTCTGGGACAGACCGGGGAGCAGTTCTTC
.	TRBD1	TRBV10-1	TRBJ2-2	CASRKDRAGELFF	TGCGCCAGCCGAAAAGACAGGGCCGGGGAGCTGTTTTTT
.	.	TRBV6-5	TRBJ2-5	CASSYSEGGTQYF	TGTGCCAGCAGTTACTCAGAGGGCGGGACCCAGTACTTC
.	.	TRBV11-3	TRBJ1-1	CASSLKYMNTEAFF	TGTGCCAGCAGCTTAAAATACATGAACACTGAAGCTTTCTTT
.	TRBD1	TRBV7-8	TRBJ2-2	CASSKDREFGELFF	TGTGCCAGCAGCAAGGACAGGGAGTTCGGGGAGCTGTTTTTT
.	.	TRBV30	TRBJ1-1	CAWSVAGVGNTEAFF	TGTGCCTGGAGTGTAGCAGGGGTCGGGAACACTGAAGCTTTCTTT
.	.	TRBV2	TRBJ1-5	CASRKDNNQPQHF	TGTGCCAGCAGAAAAGACAACAATCAGCCCCAGCATTTT
.	.	TRBV6-6	TRBJ1-1	CASRREGLNTEAFF	TGTGCCAGCAGGAGGGAGGGCTTGAACACTGAAGCTTTCTTT
.	.	TRBV28	TRBJ1-2	CASSISRDGYTF	TGTGCCAGCAGTATTTCCAGGGATGGCTACACCTTC
few	TRBD1	TRBV19	TRBJ1-4	CASSMGTGSANEKLFF	TGTGCCAGTAGTATGGGGACAGGGTCCGCTAATGAAAAACTGTTTTTT
few	.	TRBV30	TRBJ1-1	CAWSVRGTEAFF	TGTGCCTGGAGTGTACGAGGGACTGAAGCTTTCTTT
.	TRBD1	TRBV7-9	TRBJ1-3	CASSKDRAAGNTIYF	TGTGCCAGCTCTAAGGACAGGGCCGCTGGAAACACCATATATTTT
few	TRBD1	TRBV5-6	TRBJ1-5	CASSSLVTGQDQPQHF	TGTGCCAGCAGCTCCCTCGTGACAGGGCAGGATCAGCCCCAGCATTTT
.	TRBD2	TRBV2	TRBJ2-1	CARVTGTSGLNEQFF	TGTGCCAGAGTGACCGGGACTAGCGGTTTGAATGAGCAGTTCTTC
.	.	TRBV2	TRBJ1-1	CASSELGGTEAFF	TGTGCCAGCAGTGAACTGGGGGGGACTGAAGCTTTCTTT
.	.	TRBV5-1	TRBJ2-3	CASSFEADTQYF	TGCGCCAGCAGCTTTGAGGCAGATACGCAGTATTTT
.	.	TRBV7-9	TRBJ1-1	CASSSHRDTEAFF	TGTGCCAGCAGTTCACACAGGGACACTGAAGCTTTCTTT
few	TRBD2	TRBV19	TRBJ2-1	CASSTTSGDYNEQFF	TGTGCCAGTAGTACCACTAGCGGTGATTACAATGAGCAGTTCTTC
few	TRBD1	TRBV27	TRBJ1-1	CASFRQGGPNTEAFF	TGTGCCAGCTTTCGACAGGGGGGCCCGAACACTGAAGCTTTCTTT
few	.	TRBV7-9	TRBJ2-3	CASSLGLGAFTDTQYF	TGTGCCAGCAGCTTAGGGCTAGGGGCGTTCACAGATACGCAGTATTTT
few	TRBD1	TRBV13	TRBJ1-2	CASSLADRVYGGGYTF	TGTGCCAGCAGCTTAGCGGACAGGGTTTACGGAGGAGGCTACACCTTC
.	.	TRBV29-1	TRBJ2-3	CSVTGGRTDTQYF	TGCAGCGTCACGGGGGGCCGCACAGATACGCAGTATTTT